This is a list of T cell receptor beta chains from one sample in a study of cytomegalovirus exposure and HLA in healthy donors. Produced via immunoSEQ multiplex PCR; TCRdb's table is partial and in-frame only. Of 200,000 to 250,000 clones in the sample, around 87% were seen once. The sample consisted of PBMCs. These receptors were obtained from a woman between 18 and 30 years old in good health and CMV-seropositive. Both conserved end residues are part of each CDR3. A D gene is named only where the DNA matches it firmly. Rows may omit the clone size; those that give it use once, few, many or a size class.

j_gene | abundance | len | d_gene | v_gene | CDR3aa | CDR3nt
TRBJ2-1 | NA | 14 | TRBD2 | TRBV11-3 | CASSQRAGNNEQFF | TGTGCCAGCAGCCAGAGAGCGGGAAACAATGAGCAGTTCTTC
TRBJ2-7 | NA | 13 | TRBD1 | TRBV4-1 | CASSLQQGYEQYF | TGCGCCAGCAGCCTTCAACAGGGGTACGAGCAGTACTTC
TRBJ1-4 | once | 16 | TRBD1 | TRBV28 | CASSPPVTGVLEKLFF | TGTGCCAGCAGTCCACCTGTGACAGGGGTTCTTGAAAAACTGTTTTTT
TRBJ1-2 | NA | 16 | TRBD1 | TRBV5-4 | CASSLVGTGVSEGYTF | TGTGCCAGCAGCTTGGTGGGGACAGGGGTGTCAGAGGGCTACACCTTC
TRBJ1-3 | NA | 16 | NA | TRBV2 | CASSVGQPFSGNTIYF | TGTGCCAGCAGTGTGGGACAACCATTCTCTGGAAACACCATATATTTT
TRBJ2-2 | NA | 16 | NA | TRBV7-8 | CASSLLGLAPTGELFF | TGTGCCAGCAGCTTATTAGGTCTAGCACCCACCGGGGAGCTGTTTTTT
TRBJ2-5 | NA | 18 | TRBD2 | TRBV10-1 | CASSANAGTSGNQETQYF | TGCGCCAGCAGTGCTAATGCCGGGACTAGCGGGAACCAAGAGACCCAGTACTTC
TRBJ2-5 | NA | 16 | TRBD1 | TRBV5-6 | CASSLSPGTGKETQYF | TGTGCCAGCAGCTTGTCCCCGGGGACAGGGAAAGAGACCCAGTACTTC
TRBJ1-2 | NA | 12 | NA | TRBV2 | CASSEEGGGYTF | TGTGCCAGCAGTGAAGAAGGAGGAGGCTACACCTTC
TRBJ2-7 | NA | 17 | TRBD1 | TRBV4-1 | CASSLLPQGAALGEQYF | TGCGCCAGCAGCCTTCTCCCACAGGGGGCGGCATTGGGAGAGCAGTACTTC
TRBJ2-3 | NA | 14 | NA | TRBV2 | CASRRIPTTDTQYF | TGTGCCAGCCGGAGGATTCCCACCACAGATACGCAGTATTTT
TRBJ2-3 | NA | 14 | NA | TRBV25-1 | CASSLLGLTDTQYF | TGTGCCAGCAGTTTGTTGGGGCTCACAGATACGCAGTATTTT
TRBJ2-3 | NA | 17 | TRBD1 | TRBV5-5 | CASSLPRQGGSKDTQYF | TGTGCCAGCAGCTTGCCCAGACAGGGGGGATCGAAAGATACGCAGTATTTT
TRBJ2-2 | NA | 14 | NA | TRBV7-3 | CASTPLRGSGELFF | TGTGCCAGCACCCCATTGAGGGGGTCCGGGGAGCTGTTTTTT
TRBJ2-2 | NA | 13 | NA | TRBV5-1 | CASGLVVTGELFF | TGCGCCAGCGGGCTGGTGGTCACCGGGGAGCTGTTTTTT
TRBJ1-2 | NA | 14 | NA | TRBV6-6 | CASSYQTANYGYTF | TGTGCCAGCAGTTACCAGACAGCTAACTATGGCTACACCTTC
TRBJ2-1 | NA | 17 | TRBD2 | TRBV5-1 | CASSPAQTSRPYNEQFF | TGCGCCAGCAGCCCGGCCCAGACTAGCAGACCCTACAATGAGCAGTTCTTC
TRBJ2-2 | NA | 13 | NA | TRBV6-1 | CASSAPGAGELFF | TGTGCCAGCAGTGCGCCGGGGGCCGGGGAGCTGTTTTTT
TRBJ1-1 | few | 14 | NA | TRBV4-1 | CASSRAQLNTEAFF | TGCGCCAGCAGCCGAGCCCAACTGAACACTGAAGCTTTCTTT
TRBJ1-2 | NA | 14 | NA | TRBV7-8 | CASSLIKGDYGYTF | TGTGCCAGCAGCTTAATCAAGGGAGACTATGGCTACACCTTC
TRBJ2-7 | NA | 14 | NA | TRBV30 | CAWSPGLVDYEQYF | TGTGCCTGGAGTCCGGGACTTGTTGACTACGAGCAGTACTTC
TRBJ2-5 | NA | 11 | NA | TRBV30 | CAWTRQETQYF | TGTGCCTGGACCAGACAAGAGACCCAGTACTTC
TRBJ2-7 | NA | 15 | TRBD1 | TRBV27 | CASSFADRVSYEQYF | TGTGCCAGCAGTTTTGCCGACAGGGTCTCCTACGAGCAGTACTTC
TRBJ2-1 | NA | 15 | TRBD1 | TRBV7-8 | CASSPRDSLSDEQFF | TGTGCCAGCAGCCCGAGGGACAGTCTGTCGGATGAGCAGTTCTTC
TRBJ1-1 | NA | 13 | NA | TRBV28 | CASSTGTNTEAFF | TGTGCCAGCTCGACAGGAACGAACACTGAAGCTTTCTTT
TRBJ2-7 | NA | 13 | NA | TRBV5-8 | CASSLPGTYEQYF | TGTGCCAGCAGCTTACCGGGAACCTACGAGCAGTACTTC
TRBJ2-7 | NA | 15 | TRBD1 | TRBV5-1 | CASSWGTGPTYEQYF | TGCGCCAGCAGCTGGGGGACAGGTCCGACCTACGAGCAGTACTTC